Listed here is a single T cell receptor beta chain. Its antigen remains unknown. The record originates from a study of OX40 agonist ivuxolimab in advanced cancers. On the study more broadly: The study enrolled dose-escalation patients with hepatocellular carcinoma, melanoma, renal cell or head and neck cancer. In three patients, partial responses were observed, one with hepatocellular carcinoma and two with cutaneous melanoma. General study findings and limits: More expanded clones were found, on average, in CD8+ than in CD4+ T cells.

Libraries were prepared by immunoSEQ multiplex PCR; TCRdb keeps only in-frame clonotypes and omits some of them. Of about 83,000 clones in the sample, about 86% were seen once. Germline CDR1 and CDR2: SGHRS and YFSETQ. CDR3 length: 16 residues. With 0 bases removed from V and 1 base from J, the gap between germline ends came to 14 bases. Exclusion applied to patients with autoimmune disease history or systemic immunosuppression. V gene TRBV5-1 combines with J gene TRBJ2-7; D is uncertain. The specimen was CD4+ or CD8+ T cells sorted from blood, collected in a trial of the OX40 agonist ivuxolimab. The TCR comes from an adult with an advanced solid tumor such as melanoma, head and neck, liver or kidney cancer. The CDR3 is CASSLDMWARSYEQYF. The CDR3 coding sequence is TGCGCCAGCAGCTTGGATATGTGGGCCAGATCCTACGAGCAGTACTTC. Complete variable domain (other parts from reference TRBV5-1 and TRBJ2-7): KAGVTQTPRYLIKTRGQQVTLSCSPISGHRSVSWYQQTPGQGLQFLFEYFSETQRNKGNFPGRFSGRQFSNSRSEMNVSTLELGDSALYLCASSLDMWARSYEQYFGPGTRLTVT.